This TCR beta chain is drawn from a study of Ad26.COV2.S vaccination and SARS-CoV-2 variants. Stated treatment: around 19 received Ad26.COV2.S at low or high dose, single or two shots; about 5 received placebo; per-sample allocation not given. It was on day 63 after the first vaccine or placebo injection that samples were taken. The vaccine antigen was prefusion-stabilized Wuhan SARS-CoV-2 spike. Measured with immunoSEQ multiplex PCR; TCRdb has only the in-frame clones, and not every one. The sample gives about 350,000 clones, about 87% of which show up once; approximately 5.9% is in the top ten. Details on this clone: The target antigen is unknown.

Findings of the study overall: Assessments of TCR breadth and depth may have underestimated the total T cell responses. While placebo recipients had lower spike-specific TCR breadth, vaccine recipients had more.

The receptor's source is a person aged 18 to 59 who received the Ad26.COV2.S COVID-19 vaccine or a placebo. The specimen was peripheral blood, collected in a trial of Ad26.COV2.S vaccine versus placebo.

The CDR3 spells CASSYSIGGGTEAFF. The CDR3 nucleotides are TGTGCCAGCAGTTACTCGATCGGGGGCGGCACTGAAGCTTTCTTT. The chain combines TRBV6-5 with TRBJ1-1; the D gene is possibly TRBD1 (6 bases). Germline CDR1 reads MNHEY; CDR2 reads SVGAGI. The CDR3 is 15 amino acids. Between the trimmed V and J ends, which lost 0 bases and 4 bases, there was a span of 12 bases.